The clone carrying this T cell receptor beta chain was detected many times. According to the study, TCR beta libraries were built with iRepertoire HTBI primers and CDR3-region Arm-PCR. MiXCR, applied by TCRdb to the multiplex PCR reads, yields one record per CDR3 protein. The data hold approximately 470,000 distinct CDR3 sequences, with around 15% observed a single time. With 2 bases removed from V and 0 bases from J, the gap between germline ends came to 13 bases. The CDR3 length is 16 residues. Germline lookup yields CDR1 MNHEY and CDR2 SVGEGT. Time point: newly diagnosed GD, antithyroid drugs for less than 3 months. With RNA extracted from PBMCs as input, the TCR library was made. EDTA tubes received around 9 milliliters of collected peripheral blood. This specimen comes from a study of regulatory T cells in long-lasting Graves disease. These sequences were also reported in another study, on T cells in Graves' hyperthyroidism and ophthalmopathy. This second report adds: A lack of ophthalmopathy progression within 18 months defined stable Graves' hyperthyroidism. Those patients with uncontrolled infection, other autoimmune disease, pregnancy or lactation were excluded.

The TCR originated in a man between 40 and 49 years old with Graves disease. The sequencing here drew on peripheral blood mononuclear cells (PBMCs), taken at new diagnosis, from a patient treated with antithyroid drugs. This sequence joins TRBV6-2 or TRBV6-3 and TRBJ2-5; D is uncertain. CDR3 in DNA: TGTGCCAGCAGTTACCCGCGAGGACGGTACCAAGAGACCCAGTACTTC. Amino acid sequence: CASSYPRGRYQETQYF.